Sequencing of this T cell receptor beta chain was carried out in a study of human T cells and chemical hapten exposure. The V end lost 1 base, the J end lost 5 bases, and 21 bases lay between the germline ends. Germline values: CDR1 SGHRS, CDR2 YFSETQ. CDR3 length: 17 amino acids. The time point denotes: healthy volunteer bleed at 2 weeks. Researchers extracted total RNA from unfractionated whole blood. There are many counts of this clonotype. The library put unique molecular identifiers onto individual cDNA molecules. Each CDR3 protein is one row after TCRdb ran MiXCR on the RACE reads. The sample contains some 46,000 distinct CDR3 sequences, 4.3% of which appear only once.

This clonotype originated in a female donor in good health. Some clones in this sample may be carry-over from other donors' samples. The sample comprised whole blood. The V and J genes are TRBV5-1 and TRBJ1-1; the D gene is possibly TRBD1 (5 bases). The CDR3 region has the DNA TGCGCCAGCAGCTTGATGGGGACCCATTCGTCCAGGACTGAAGCTTTCTTT. As protein: CASSLMGTHSSRTEAFF.